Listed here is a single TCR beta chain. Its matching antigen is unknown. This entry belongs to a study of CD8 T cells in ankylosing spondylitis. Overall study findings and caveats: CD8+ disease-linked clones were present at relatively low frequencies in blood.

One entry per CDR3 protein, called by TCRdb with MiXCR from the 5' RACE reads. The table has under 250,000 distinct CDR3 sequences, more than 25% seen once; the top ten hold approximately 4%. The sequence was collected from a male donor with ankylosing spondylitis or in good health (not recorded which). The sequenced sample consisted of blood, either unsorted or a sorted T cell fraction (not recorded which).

In nucleotides, the CDR3 is TGTGCCAGCAGTTTACGTCTGGGGGCGAGTATCTACGAGCAGTACTTC. Translated, it gives CASSLRLGASIYEQYF. V is TRBV27 and J is TRBJ2-7; tentative D call: TRBD1 (6 bases). Germline CDR1 MNHEY, CDR2 SMNVEV (reference sequence). The CDR3 has 16 residues. V lost 2 bases to trimming and J lost 3 bases, with 17 bases between them.